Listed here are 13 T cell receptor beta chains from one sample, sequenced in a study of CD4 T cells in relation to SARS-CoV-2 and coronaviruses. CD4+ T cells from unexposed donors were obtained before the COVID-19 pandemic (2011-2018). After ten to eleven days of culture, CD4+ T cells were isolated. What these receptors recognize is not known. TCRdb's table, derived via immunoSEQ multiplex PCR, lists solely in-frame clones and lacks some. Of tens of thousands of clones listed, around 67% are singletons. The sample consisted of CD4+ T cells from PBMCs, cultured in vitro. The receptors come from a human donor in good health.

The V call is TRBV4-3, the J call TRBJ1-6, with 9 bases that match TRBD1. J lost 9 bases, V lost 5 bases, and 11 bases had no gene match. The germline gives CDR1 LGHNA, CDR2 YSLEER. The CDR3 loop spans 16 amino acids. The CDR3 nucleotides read TGCGCCAGCAGCTCGACAGGGGGTGGTGTTGGTTCACCCCTCCACTTT. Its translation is CASSSTGGGVGSPLHF.

The CDR3 region is CATETGGLNSPLHF. DNA for the CDR3: TGTGCCACCGAGACAGGGGGGTTAAATTCACCCCTCCACTTT. The chain recombines TRBV6-5 with TRBJ1-6; 9 bases line up with TRBD1. CDR1 is MNHEY, CDR2 SVGAGI, per germline. V was clipped by 10 bases and J by 7 bases; unmatched bases: 8. The CDR3 runs 14 residues.

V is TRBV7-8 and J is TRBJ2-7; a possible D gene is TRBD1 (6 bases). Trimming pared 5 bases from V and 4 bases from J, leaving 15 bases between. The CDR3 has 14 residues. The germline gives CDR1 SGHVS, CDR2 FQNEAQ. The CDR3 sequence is CASSPQGQDYEQYF. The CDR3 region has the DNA TGTGCCAGCAGCCCACAGGGCCAAGATTACGAGCAGTACTTC.

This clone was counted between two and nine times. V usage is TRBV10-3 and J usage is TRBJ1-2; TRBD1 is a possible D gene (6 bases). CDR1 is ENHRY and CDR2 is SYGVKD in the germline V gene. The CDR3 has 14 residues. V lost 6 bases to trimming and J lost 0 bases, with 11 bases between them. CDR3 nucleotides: TGTGCCATCAGAGGGGGGAGAACTAACTATGGCTACACCTTC. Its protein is CAIRGGRTNYGYTF.

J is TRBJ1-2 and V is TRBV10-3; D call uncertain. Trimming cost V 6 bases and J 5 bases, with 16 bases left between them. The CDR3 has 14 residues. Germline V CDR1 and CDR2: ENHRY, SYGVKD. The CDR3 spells CAIRPRSIDYGYTF. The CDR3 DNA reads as TGTGCCATCAGGCCGAGGAGTATCGATTATGGCTACACCTTC.

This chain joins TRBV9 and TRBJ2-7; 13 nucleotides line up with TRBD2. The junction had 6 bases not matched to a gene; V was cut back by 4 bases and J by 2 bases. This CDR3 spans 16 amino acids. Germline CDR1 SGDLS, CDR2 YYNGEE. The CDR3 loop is CASSPRTSGRTYEQYF. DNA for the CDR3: TGTGCCAGCAGCCCTCGGACTAGCGGGAGAACCTACGAGCAGTACTTC.

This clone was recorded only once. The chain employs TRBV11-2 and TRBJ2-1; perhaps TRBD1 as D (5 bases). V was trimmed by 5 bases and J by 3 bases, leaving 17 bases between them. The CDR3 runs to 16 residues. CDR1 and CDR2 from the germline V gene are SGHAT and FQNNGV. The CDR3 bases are TGTGCCAGCAGCCCCCGAGACGGACACCTCTACAATGAGCAGTTCTTC. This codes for CASSPRDGHLYNEQFF.

The chain's CDR3 is CASKARYGYTF. The CDR3, as DNA: TGTGCCAGCAAAGCTCGCTATGGCTACACCTTC. This chain links TRBV6-5 with TRBJ1-2; no reliable D call. The CDR3 is made up of 11 amino acids. V lost 7 bases and J 4 bases, leaving 7 bases between the germline ends. The germline V gene has CDR1 MNHEY and CDR2 SVGAGI.

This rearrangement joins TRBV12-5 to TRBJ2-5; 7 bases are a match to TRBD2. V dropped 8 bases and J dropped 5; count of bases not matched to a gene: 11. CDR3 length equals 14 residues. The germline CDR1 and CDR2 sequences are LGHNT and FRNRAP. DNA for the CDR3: TGTGCTAGTACCCAAGCGGGGCCAGTGGAGACCCAGTACTTC. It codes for CASTQAGPVETQYF.

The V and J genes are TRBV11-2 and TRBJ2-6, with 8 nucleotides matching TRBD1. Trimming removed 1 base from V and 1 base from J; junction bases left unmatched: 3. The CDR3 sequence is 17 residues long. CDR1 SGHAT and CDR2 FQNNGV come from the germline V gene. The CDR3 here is CASSLVTGGSGANVLTF. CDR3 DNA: TGTGCCAGCAGCTTAGTTACAGGGGGTTCTGGGGCCAACGTCCTGACTTTC.

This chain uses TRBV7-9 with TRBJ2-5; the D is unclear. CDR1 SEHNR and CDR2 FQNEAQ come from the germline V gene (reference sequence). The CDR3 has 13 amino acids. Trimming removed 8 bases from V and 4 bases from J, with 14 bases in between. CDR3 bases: TGTGCCAGCCGTGGATTAGCTGGAGAGACCCAGTACTTC. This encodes CASRGLAGETQYF.

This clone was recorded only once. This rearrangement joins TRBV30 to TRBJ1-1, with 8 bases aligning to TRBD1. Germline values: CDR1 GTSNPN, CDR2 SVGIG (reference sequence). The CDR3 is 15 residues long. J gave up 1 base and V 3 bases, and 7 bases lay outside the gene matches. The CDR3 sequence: CAWSLRGPSNTEAFF. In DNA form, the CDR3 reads TGTGCCTGGAGCCTCAGGGGGCCGTCGAACACTGAAGCTTTCTTT.

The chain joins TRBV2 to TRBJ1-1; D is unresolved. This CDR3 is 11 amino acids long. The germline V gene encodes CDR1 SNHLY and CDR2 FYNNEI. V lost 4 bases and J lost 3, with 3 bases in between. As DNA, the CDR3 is TGTGCCAGCAGTGCATACACTGAAGCTTTCTTT. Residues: CASSAYTEAFF.